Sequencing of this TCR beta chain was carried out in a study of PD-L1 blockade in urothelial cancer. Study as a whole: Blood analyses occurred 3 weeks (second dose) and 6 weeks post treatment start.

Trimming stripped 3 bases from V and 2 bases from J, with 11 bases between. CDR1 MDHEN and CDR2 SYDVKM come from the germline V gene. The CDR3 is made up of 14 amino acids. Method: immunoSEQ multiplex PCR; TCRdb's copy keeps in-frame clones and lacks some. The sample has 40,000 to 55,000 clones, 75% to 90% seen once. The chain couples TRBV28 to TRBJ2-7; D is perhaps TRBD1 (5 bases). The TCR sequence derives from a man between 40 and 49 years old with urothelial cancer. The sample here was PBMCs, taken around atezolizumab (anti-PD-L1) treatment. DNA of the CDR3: TGTGCCAGCAGTTTTTCGGCAGGGACCTACGAGCAGTACTTC. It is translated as CASSFSAGTYEQYF.